This is a list of T cell receptor beta chains from one sample in a study of regulatory T cells in long-lasting Graves disease. TCRdb re-derived calls from the multiplex PCR reads in MiXCR, one entry per CDR3 protein. The sample shows about 430,000 distinct CDR3 sequences, around 23% of them seen only once. The sequencing here drew on peripheral blood mononuclear cells (PBMCs), taken when the disease was refractory, from a patient treated with antithyroid drugs. Source of these receptors: a female donor with Graves disease. CDR3s include the opening cysteine and the closing phenylalanine or tryptophan. D genes are given only for firm matches. Clone size is stated in some rows and not others, as once, few, many or a class when expanded.

D,length,V,size,J,DNA,CDR3
TRBD2,15,TRBV19,many,TRBJ2-5,TGTGCCAGTAGTATATGGACTAGCGGGACTGAGACCCAGTACTTC,CASSIWTSGTETQYF
TRBD1,13,TRBV10-3,NA,TRBJ1-2,TGTGCCATCAGCGGGACAGGGGTTGGTGGCTACACCTTC,CAISGTGVGGYTF
TRBD2,16,TRBV4-1,NA,TRBJ2-5,TGCGCCAGCAGCCAAGAGGGGAGCGGGAGGTTCAAGACCCAGTACTTC,CASSQEGSGRFKTQYF
TRBD1,14,TRBV5-5,NA,TRBJ2-7,TGCGCCAGCAGCTTATTGTCTCAGGGGGACGAGCAGTACTTC,CASSLLSQGDEQYF
NA,15,TRBV12-3/TRBV12-4,many,TRBJ2-3,TGTGCCAGCAGTTCGACAGAATCTAGCACAGATACGCAGTATTTT,CASSSTESSTDTQYF
TRBD1,15,TRBV7-2,many,TRBJ1-2,TGTGCCAGCAGCGCCTTGGCCGGGACAGCCTATGGCTACACCTTC,CASSALAGTAYGYTF
NA,15,TRBV28,many,TRBJ1-5,TGTGCCAGCAGTTTGGGCGGAACGGAGGGACAGCCCCAGCATTTT,CASSLGGTEGQPQHF
NA,14,TRBV5-6,few,TRBJ2-7,TGTGCCAGCAGCCCGGAAACTAGCATCTACGAGCAGTACTTC,CASSPETSIYEQYF
NA,15,TRBV7-9,few,TRBJ1-5,TGTGCCAGCAGCCCGAACGGCCTCCGCAATCAGCCCCAGCATTTT,CASSPNGLRNQPQHF
TRBD2,15,TRBV15,many,TRBJ2-7,TGTGCCACCAGCAGAGATCTAGCGGGGACGGGCGAGCAGTACTTC,CATSRDLAGTGEQYF
NA,14,TRBV3-1,many,TRBJ1-1,TGTGCCAGCAGCCAAGATTACATGAACACTGAAGCTTTCTTT,CASSQDYMNTEAFF
NA,17,TRBV7-8,NA,TRBJ2-5,TGTGCCAGCAGCTCGACGTACGAAAGGACAGTCCAAGAGACCCAGTACTTC,CASSSTYERTVQETQYF
NA,13,TRBV7-6,NA,TRBJ1-2,TGTGCCAGCAGCAGCCAAGCAGGGGAAGGCTACACCTTC,CASSSQAGEGYTF
NA,19,TRBV9,few,TRBJ1-5,TGTGCCAGCACCCTTCCCTCAGGTAGTGGCGACCCAGGCAATCAGCCCCAGCATTTT,CASTLPSGSGDPGNQPQHF
TRBD2,13,TRBV30,NA,TRBJ2-7,TGTGCCTGGTGTACGGGAGGGTTACCCGAGCAGTACTTC,CAWCTGGLPEQYF
NA,14,TRBV7-9,many,TRBJ2-7,TGTGCCAGCAGCTCACAGGGGGGGGCCTACGAGCAGTACTTC,CASSSQGGAYEQYF
TRBD2,16,TRBV5-1,once,TRBJ2-3,TGCGCCAGCAGCGAGGGGACTAGCGGTATCACAGATACGCAGTATTTT,CASSEGTSGITDTQYF
NA,16,TRBV15,NA,TRBJ2-3,TGTGCCACCAGCACCAGAACTGGTCCTAGCACAGATACGCAGTATTTT,CATSTRTGPSTDTQYF
NA,15,TRBV9,many,TRBJ2-5,TGTGCCAGCACCGAGACCGGGACCGAAAAAGAGACCCAGTACTTC,CASTETGTEKETQYF
TRBD2,15,TRBV28,NA,TRBJ2-3,TGTGCCAGCAGTTCACTAGCGGGAGGACTAGATACGCAGTATTTT,CASSSLAGGLDTQYF
NA,13,TRBV7-9,NA,TRBJ1-2,TGTGCCAGCAGCTTAGCGGGAGGAGATGGCTACACCTTC,CASSLAGGDGYTF
NA,17,TRBV10-3,many,TRBJ2-5,TGTGCCATCAGTGACCCCCTTGCGGGCCTCCAAGCAGAGACCCAGTACTTC,CAISDPLAGLQAETQYF
NA,16,TRBV5-1,NA,TRBJ2-3,TGCGCCAGCAGCTTCCAATCCTTACCCAGCACAGATACGCAGTATTTT,CASSFQSLPSTDTQYF
NA,16,TRBV27,NA,TRBJ1-6,TGTGCCAGCAGACCGATTAAAGGCCCCTATAATTCACCCCTCCACTTT,CASRPIKGPYNSPLHF
NA,13,TRBV24-1,NA,TRBJ1-1,TGTGCCACCAGTGATTTTGACGGGACTGAAGCTTTCTTT,CATSDFDGTEAFF
TRBD1,18,TRBV11-2,few,TRBJ2-1,TGTGCCAGCAGCTTAGAGCCTGGGATGAAGGCAGGGGGCAATGAGCAGTTCTTC,CASSLEPGMKAGGNEQFF
NA,13,TRBV5-6,many,TRBJ2-7,TGTGCCAGCAGCTTGGGGGGGGTGGACGAGCAGTACTTC,CASSLGGVDEQYF
NA,16,TRBV7-2,NA,TRBJ2-2,TGTGCCAGCAGCTTTCCCTACTACGAGAACACCGGGGAGCTGTTTTTT,CASSFPYYENTGELFF
NA,17,TRBV7-6,few,TRBJ2-2,TGTGCCAGCAGCAAAGGGACGTGGATGGGGAGCACCGGGGAGCTGTTTTTT,CASSKGTWMGSTGELFF
NA,13,TRBV7-8,many,TRBJ1-5,TGTGCCAGCAGCAAGGGGAGCAATCAGCCCCAGCATTTT,CASSKGSNQPQHF
NA,14,TRBV10-3,few,TRBJ1-5,TGTGCCATCAGTGAGACAGGTGGTAATCAGCCCCAGCATTTT,CAISETGGNQPQHF
NA,13,TRBV10-2,many,TRBJ1-1,TGCGCCAGCAGTGAAGGGACGGGGGGTGAAGCTTTCTTT,CASSEGTGGEAFF
TRBD2,15,TRBV20-1,NA,TRBJ2-2,TGCAGTGCTAGTCGAGCGAGCGGGAGGGACGGGGAGCTGTTTTTT,CSASRASGRDGELFF
TRBD1,15,TRBV19,few,TRBJ1-4,TGTGCCAGTAGGGACAGGGGGACGGGAAATGAAAAACTGTTTTTT,CASRDRGTGNEKLFF
NA,14,TRBV10-3,many,TRBJ2-5,TGTGCCATCAGTGAGGGAGGGGTCCAAGAGACCCAGTACTTC,CAISEGGVQETQYF
NA,11,TRBV6-4,NA,TRBJ1-4,TGTGCCAGCAGTACTCGTGAAAAACTGTTTTTT,CASSTREKLFF
NA,14,TRBV27,many,TRBJ2-5,TGTGCCAGCAGTCGGTGGGGAGCGGAGGAGACCCAGTACTTC,CASSRWGAEETQYF
TRBD1,13,TRBV29-1,few,TRBJ2-7,TGCAGCGCGACTTCGGACAGGACCTACGAGCAGTACTTC,CSATSDRTYEQYF
NA,14,TRBV29-1,many,TRBJ1-4,TGCAGCGTTGACGTTGGACAGAGCAATGAAAAACTGTTTTTT,CSVDVGQSNEKLFF
TRBD1,15,TRBV9,few,TRBJ1-5,TGTGCCAGCAGCGTAGGCCAGGGGGCTTTAGAGCCCCAGCATTTT,CASSVGQGALEPQHF
TRBD2,16,TRBV14,NA,TRBJ2-1,TGTGCCAGCAGCCGGCAAAAAGCGGGAGTAGGCAATGAGCAGTTCTTC,CASSRQKAGVGNEQFF
NA,15,TRBV7-9,NA,TRBJ1-3,TGTGCCAGCGAGCGGGACCTCAGCTCTGGAAACACCATATATTTT,CASERDLSSGNTIYF
TRBD1,17,TRBV19,NA,TRBJ2-7,TGTGCCACTTCCGGAGGGCTGCTCCGGGACAGGAGCTACGAGCAGTACTTC,CATSGGLLRDRSYEQYF